This T cell receptor beta chain is drawn from a study of T cells after posttransplantation cyclophosphamide. Overall study results and limits: After PTCy, TRB diversity resembled that of CNI/methotrexate controls.

This CDR3 is built from 14 residues. V dropped 0 bases and J dropped 0 bases, with 4 bases sitting between them. The V gene's germline CDR1 is SGDLS and CDR2 YYNGEE. Worth noting for this clone: The antigen remains unidentified.

The protocol was immunoSEQ multiplex PCR, while the TCRdb copy is restricted to in-frame clones and leaves out a portion. The profile shows about 28,000 clones, around 86% of them singletons. Sequences were obtained from PBMCs. J is TRBJ2-1 and V is TRBV9; no firm D call. The sequence derives from a man aged 50-60 years. The CDR3 DNA reads as TGTGCCAGCAGCGTAGGGAGCTCCTACAATGAGCAGTTCTTC. Translation gives CASSVGSSYNEQFF. Complete variable domain (other parts from reference TRBV9 and TRBJ2-1): DSGVTQTPKHLITATGQRVTLRCSPRSGDLSVYWYQQSLDQGLQFLIQYYNGEERAKGNILERFSAQQFPDLHSELNLSSLELGDSALYFCASSVGSSYNEQFFGPGTRLTVL.